The present entry profiles one T cell receptor (beta chain) with its context. Its target is not known. Exclusion applied to patients with autoimmune disease history or systemic immunosuppression. The entry originates in a study of OX40 agonist ivuxolimab in advanced cancers. The wider study: Previous treatment with anti-PD-1, anti-PD-L1 or anti-CTLA-4 therapy was allowed; 40% had received some. Study-level results: In general, CD8+ T cells held more expanded clones than CD4+ did, on average. The CD4+ and CD8+ T cells in the blood had expanded clonally by week 6 at 0.1 to 3.0 mg/kg.

Profiling relied on immunoSEQ multiplex PCR, and the TCRdb table lists in-frame clones only, not all of them. In the table there are some 25,000 clones, roughly 88% of which are singletons. The length of the CDR3 is 12 residues. The germline V and J ends were trimmed by 5 bases and 4 bases, with 5 bases remaining between them. From germline, CDR1 is SGHAT and CDR2 FQNNGV. This TCR derives from an adult with an advanced solid tumor such as melanoma, head and neck, liver or kidney cancer. The source was CD4+ or CD8+ T cells sorted from blood, collected in a trial of the OX40 agonist ivuxolimab. J is TRBJ2-2 and V is TRBV11-2; D is uncertain. Here the CDR3 DNA reads TGTGCCAGCAGCCCCCTCACCGGGGAGCTGTTTTTT. As protein: CASSPLTGELFF.